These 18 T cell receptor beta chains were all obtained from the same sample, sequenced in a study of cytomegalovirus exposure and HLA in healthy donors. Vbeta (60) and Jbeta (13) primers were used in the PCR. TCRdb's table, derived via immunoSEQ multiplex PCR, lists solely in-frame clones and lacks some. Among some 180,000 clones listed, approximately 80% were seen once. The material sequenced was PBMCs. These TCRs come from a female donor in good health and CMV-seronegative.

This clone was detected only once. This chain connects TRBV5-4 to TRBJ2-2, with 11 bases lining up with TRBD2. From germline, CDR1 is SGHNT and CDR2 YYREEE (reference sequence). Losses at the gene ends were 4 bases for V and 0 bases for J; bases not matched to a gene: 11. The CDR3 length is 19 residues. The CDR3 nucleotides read TGTGCCAGCAGCCCCCTAGCGGGAGGCCCGTTCGCGAACACCGGGGAGCTGTTTTTT. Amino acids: CASSPLAGGPFANTGELFF.

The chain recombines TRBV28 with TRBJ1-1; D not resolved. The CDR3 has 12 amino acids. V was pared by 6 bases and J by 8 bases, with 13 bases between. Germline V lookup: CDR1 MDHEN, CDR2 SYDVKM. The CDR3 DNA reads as TGTGCCAGCAGCACAACCCCACAGGAAGCTTTCTTT. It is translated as CASSTTPQEAFF. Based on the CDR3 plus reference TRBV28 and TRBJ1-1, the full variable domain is DVKVTQSSRYLVKRTGEKVFLECVQDMDHENMFWYRQDPGLGLRLIYFSYDVKMKEKGDIPEGYSVSREKKERFSLILESASTNQTSMYLCASSTTPQEAFFGQGTRLTVV.

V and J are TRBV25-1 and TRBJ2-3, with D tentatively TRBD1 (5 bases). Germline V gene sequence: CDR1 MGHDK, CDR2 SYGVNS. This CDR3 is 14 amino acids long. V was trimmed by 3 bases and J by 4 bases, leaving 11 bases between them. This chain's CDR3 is CASSDAQGADTQYF. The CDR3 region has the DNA TGTGCCAGCAGTGATGCCCAGGGCGCAGATACGCAGTATTTT.

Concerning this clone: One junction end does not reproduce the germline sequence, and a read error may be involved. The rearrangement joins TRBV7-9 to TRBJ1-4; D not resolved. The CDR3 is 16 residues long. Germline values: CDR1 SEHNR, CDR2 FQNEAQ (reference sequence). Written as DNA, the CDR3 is TGTTCCAGCAGCGCCCAACGGAGGGCAACTAATGAAAAACTGTTTTTT. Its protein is CSSSAQRRATNEKLFF.

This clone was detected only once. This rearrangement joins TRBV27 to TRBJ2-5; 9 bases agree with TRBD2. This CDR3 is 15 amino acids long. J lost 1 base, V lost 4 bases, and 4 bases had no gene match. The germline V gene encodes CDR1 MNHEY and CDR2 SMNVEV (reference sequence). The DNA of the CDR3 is TGTGCCAGCAGTTGGGTAGCGGGGGCCCAAGAGACCCAGTACTTC. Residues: CASSWVAGAQETQYF.

The CDR3 spells CASSRGWNTGELFF. CDR3 nucleotides: TGTGCCAGCAGCAGGGGTTGGAACACCGGGGAGCTGTTTTTT. V is TRBV2 and J is TRBJ2-2; TRBD1 is a possible D gene (6 bases). The CDR3 runs 14 residues. Germline V gene sequence: CDR1 SNHLY, CDR2 FYNNEI. The ends were cut back, 6 bases at V and 1 base at J, with 9 bases in the middle. The variable domain in full, completed from reference TRBV2 and TRBJ2-2, reads EPEVTQTPSHQVTQMGQEVILRCVPISNHLYFYWYRQILGQKVEFLVSFYNNEISEKSEIFDDQFSVERPDGSNFTLKIRSTKLEDSAMYFCASSRGWNTGELFFGEGSRLTVL.

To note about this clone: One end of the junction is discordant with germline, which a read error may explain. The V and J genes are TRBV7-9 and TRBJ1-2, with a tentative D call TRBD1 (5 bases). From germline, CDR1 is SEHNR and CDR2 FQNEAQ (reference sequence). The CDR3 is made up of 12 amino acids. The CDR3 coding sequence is TGTGCCAGCAGCATCGATTATGGGACTCAGCGCTTC. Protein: CASSIDYGTQRF.

CDR3 region: CASSRRTGGTYEQYF. Here the CDR3 DNA reads TGCGCCAGCAGCCGACGGACAGGGGGCACCTACGAGCAGTACTTC. The chain uses TRBV4-3 and TRBJ2-7; 11 bases align to TRBD1. The CDR3 covers 15 residues. Germline V CDR1 and CDR2: LGHNA, YSLEER. Trimming at V came to 4 bases and at J to 2 bases, leaving 4 bases not matched to a gene.

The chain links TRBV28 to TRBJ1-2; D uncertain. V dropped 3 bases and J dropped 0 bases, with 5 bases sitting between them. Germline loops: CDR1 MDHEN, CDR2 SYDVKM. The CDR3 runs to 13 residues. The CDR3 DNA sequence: TGTGCCAGCAGTTTTACACCTAACTATGGCTACACCTTC. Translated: CASSFTPNYGYTF.

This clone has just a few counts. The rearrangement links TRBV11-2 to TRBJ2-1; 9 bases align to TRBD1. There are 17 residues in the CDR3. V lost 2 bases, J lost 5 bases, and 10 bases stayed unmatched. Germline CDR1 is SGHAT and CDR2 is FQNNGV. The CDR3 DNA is TGTGCCAGCAGCTTAAAACCGGGACAGGGTTTCCACAATGAGCAGTTCTTC. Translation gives CASSLKPGQGFHNEQFF.

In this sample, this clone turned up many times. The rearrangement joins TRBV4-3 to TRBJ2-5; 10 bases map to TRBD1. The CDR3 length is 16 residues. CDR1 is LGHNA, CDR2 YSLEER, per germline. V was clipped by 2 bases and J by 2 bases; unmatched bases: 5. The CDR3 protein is CASSQKGQGLQETQYF. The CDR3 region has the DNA TGCGCCAGCAGCCAAAAGGGACAGGGGCTACAAGAGACCCAGTACTTC.

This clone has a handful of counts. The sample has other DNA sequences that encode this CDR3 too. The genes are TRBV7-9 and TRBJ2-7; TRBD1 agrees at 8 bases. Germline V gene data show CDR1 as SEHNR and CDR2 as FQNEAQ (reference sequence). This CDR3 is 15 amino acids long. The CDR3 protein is CSSSPRTGKGYEQYF. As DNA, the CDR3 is TGTTCTAGCAGCCCCCGGACAGGGAAGGGCTACGAGCAGTACTTC.

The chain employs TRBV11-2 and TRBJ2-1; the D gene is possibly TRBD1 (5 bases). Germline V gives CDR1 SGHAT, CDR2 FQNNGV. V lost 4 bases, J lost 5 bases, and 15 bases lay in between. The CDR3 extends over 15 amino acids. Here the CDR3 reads CASSYITGADNEQFF. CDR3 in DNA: TGTGCCAGCAGCTACATAACAGGTGCCGACAATGAGCAGTTCTTC.

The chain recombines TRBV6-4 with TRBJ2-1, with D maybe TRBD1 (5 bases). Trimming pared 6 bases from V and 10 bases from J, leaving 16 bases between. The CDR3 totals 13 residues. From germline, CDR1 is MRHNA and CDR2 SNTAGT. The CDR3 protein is CASSPSSPGEQFF. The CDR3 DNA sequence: TGTGCCAGCAGCCCGTCTAGTCCAGGGGAGCAGTTCTTC.

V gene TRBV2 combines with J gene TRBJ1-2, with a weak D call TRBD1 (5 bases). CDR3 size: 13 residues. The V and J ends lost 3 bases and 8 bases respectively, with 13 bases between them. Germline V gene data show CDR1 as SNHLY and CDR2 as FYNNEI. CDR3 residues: CASSDSGIRGYTF. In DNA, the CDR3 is TGTGCCAGCAGTGATTCAGGGATTAGAGGCTACACCTTC.

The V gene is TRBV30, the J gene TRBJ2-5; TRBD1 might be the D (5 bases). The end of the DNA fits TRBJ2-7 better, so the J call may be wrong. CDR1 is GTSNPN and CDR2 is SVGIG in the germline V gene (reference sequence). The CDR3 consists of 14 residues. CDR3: CAWKPGWQGDEQYF. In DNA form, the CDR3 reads TGTGCCTGGAAGCCGGGTTGGCAGGGCGACGAGCAGTACTTC.

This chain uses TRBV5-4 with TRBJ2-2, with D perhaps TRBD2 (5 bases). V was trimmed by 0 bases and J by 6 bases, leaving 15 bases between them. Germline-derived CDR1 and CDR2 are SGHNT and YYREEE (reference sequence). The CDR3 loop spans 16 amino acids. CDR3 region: CASSLDWLAGPGELFF. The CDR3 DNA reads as TGTGCCAGCAGCTTGGATTGGCTAGCCGGCCCCGGGGAGCTGTTTTTT.

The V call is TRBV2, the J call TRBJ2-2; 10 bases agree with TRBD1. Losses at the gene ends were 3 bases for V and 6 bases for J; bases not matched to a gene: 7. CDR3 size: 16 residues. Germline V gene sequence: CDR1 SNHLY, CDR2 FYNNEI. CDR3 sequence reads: CASSDDRTGGSGELFF. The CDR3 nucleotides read TGTGCCAGCAGTGATGACCGGACAGGGGGATCCGGGGAGCTGTTTTTT.